The 28 T cell receptor beta chains in this list originate from one sample, sequenced in a study of shared clonotypes between healthy human individuals. Using immunoSEQ multiplex PCR, the repertoire was profiled, and TCRdb retains in-frame clones only, with some absent. The table records 2 million to 2.5 million clones, 92% of them present only once. The sample was naive CD4+ T cells from PBMCs. Subset specified: CD45RA+ positively selected. These receptors came from a man between 18 and 29 years old in good health. Some clones in this sample may be carry-over from other donors' samples.

In this sample, this clone turned up once. The chain carries TRBV11-3 and TRBJ2-7; 8 bases fit TRBD2. The DNA end lines up better with TRBJ2-1; the J call may be wrong. CDR3 length: 17 residues. Germline V gene lookup returns CDR1 SGHNT and CDR2 YENEEA. The CDR3 DNA is TGTGCCAGCAGCTTAGGATCCACTAGCGGAACCAACAATGAGCAGTTCTTC. Its protein is CASSLGSTSGTNNEQFF.

This chain connects TRBV18 to TRBJ1-1; the D gene is possibly TRBD1 (5 bases). This CDR3 is 15 amino acids long. V was shortened by 3 bases and J by 1 base, with 12 bases between the two germline ends. Germline V CDR1 and CDR2: KGHSH, LQKENI. The CDR3 region has the DNA TGTGCCAGCTCACCCATGCAGGGACCGAACACTGAAGCTTTCTTT. Translation: CASSPMQGPNTEAFF.

The chain combines TRBV11-3 with TRBJ2-1, with TRBD2 identical over 8 bases. Losses at the gene ends were 0 bases for V and 7 bases for J; bases not matched to a gene: 2. CDR1 and CDR2 from the germline V gene are SGHNT and YENEEA. This CDR3 has 14 amino acids. The DNA for the CDR3 is TGTGCCAGCAGCTTAGAGGCGGGAGGAAATGAGCAGTTCTTC. Translation gives CASSLEAGGNEQFF.

V usage is TRBV28 and J usage is TRBJ2-1; no clear D gene. Trimming pared 2 bases from V and 5 bases from J, leaving 13 bases between. From germline, CDR1 is MDHEN and CDR2 SYDVKM. CDR3 size: 15 residues. CDR3 in DNA: TGTGCCAGCAGTTTAGATGGTAGCAGAAACAATGAGCAGTTCTTC. It translates to CASSLDGSRNNEQFF. Full variable domain (missing parts from reference TRBV28 and TRBJ2-1): DVKVTQSSRYLVKRTGEKVFLECVQDMDHENMFWYRQDPGLGLRLIYFSYDVKMKEKGDIPEGYSVSREKKERFSLILESASTNQTSMYLCASSLDGSRNNEQFFGPGTRLTVL.

The J gene is TRBJ2-7, the V gene TRBV9; the D call may be TRBD1 or TRBD2 (5 bases each). The CDR3 runs 15 residues. V shed 2 bases and J shed 3 bases, with 15 bases lying between them. The V gene's germline CDR1 is SGDLS and CDR2 YYNGEE. The CDR3 protein is CASSVGTANNYEQYF. CDR3 coding DNA: TGTGCCAGCAGCGTCGGGACGGCGAATAACTACGAGCAGTACTTC. Based on the CDR3 plus reference TRBV9 and TRBJ2-7, the full variable domain is DSGVTQTPKHLITATGQRVTLRCSPRSGDLSVYWYQQSLDQGLQFLIQYYNGEERAKGNILERFSAQQFPDLHSELNLSSLELGDSALYFCASSVGTANNYEQYFGPGTRLTVT.

The chain has TRBV29-1 and TRBJ1-2; 8 nucleotides match TRBD1. Germline trimming cut 7 bases from V and 3 bases from J; bases unmatched to any gene: 4. There are 12 residues in the CDR3. CDR1 is SQVTM, CDR2 ANQGSEA, per germline. The CDR3 DNA sequence: TGCAGCGCACAGGGGGTAGACTATGGCTACACCTTC. It yields the protein CSAQGVDYGYTF. The full variable domain, in which reference TRBV29-1 and TRBJ1-2 provide the parts outside the CDR3, is SAVISQKPSRDICQRGTSLTIQCQVDSQVTMMFWYRQQPGQSLTLIATANQGSEATYESGFVIDKFPISRPNLTFSTLTVSNMSPEDSSIYLCSAQGVDYGYTFGSGTRLTVV.

V usage is TRBV12-5 and J usage is TRBJ2-5, with TRBD1 matching over 7 bases. The CDR3 totals 13 residues. CDR1 LGHNT and CDR2 FRNRAP come from the germline V gene. Trimming removed 8 bases from V and 1 base from J; junction bases left unmatched: 4. The CDR3 sequence: CASLRQGQETQYF. CDR3 DNA sequence: TGTGCTAGTTTGCGACAGGGCCAAGAGACCCAGTACTTC.

V gene TRBV2 combines with J gene TRBJ1-6, with 8 bases that match TRBD1. This CDR3 region has 14 residues. Germline values: CDR1 SNHLY, CDR2 FYNNEI. With V trimmed by 6 bases and J by 10 bases, 8 bases remained unmatched. The CDR3 DNA sequence: TGTGCCAGCAGGGGGACAGGAGATGTATCACCCCTCCACTTT. It is translated as CASRGTGDVSPLHF.

The chain joins TRBV5-3 to TRBJ2-7, with 11 bases that match TRBD2. TRBV5-3 is an open reading frame, and its role is uncertain. The CDR3 covers 17 residues. The J segment lost 0 bases and the V segment lost 4 bases, leaving 9 bases of the junction unmatched. The CDR3 spells CARSLEGLAESSYEQYF. The CDR3 coding sequence is TGTGCCAGAAGCCTTGAGGGACTAGCGGAGAGCTCCTACGAGCAGTACTTC.

The V and J genes are TRBV9 and TRBJ2-3; D is possibly TRBD1 (6 bases). The CDR3 length is 14 residues. V lost 4 bases to trimming and J lost 5 bases, with 14 bases between them. CDR1 and CDR2 (germline): SGDLS, YYNGEE. CDR3 DNA sequence: TGTGCCAGCAGCCAACAGGGAGCGAGAGATACGCAGTATTTT. Protein sequence: CASSQQGARDTQYF.

The CDR3 DNA sequence: TGTGCCAGCTCACTATTGGGCCGTCTTGTTACCCGCACCCGTGCTTTCTTT. Translating gives CASSLLGRLVTRTRAFF. This chain joins TRBV18 and TRBJ1-1, with no clear D. The germline V gene encodes CDR1 KGHSH and CDR2 LQKENI. This CDR3 contains 17 residues. Trimming removed 4 bases from V and 11 bases from J, with 29 bases in between.

This clone is a singleton in its sample. The V and J genes are TRBV28 and TRBJ2-5; 14 bases agree with TRBD2. CDR3 length: 18 amino acids. The germline CDR1 and CDR2 sequences are MDHEN and SYDVKM. After removal of 5 bases from V and 5 bases from J, the junction contained 13 bases not matched to a gene. CDR3 nucleotides: TGTGCCAGCAGTCCGGGACTAGCGGGAGTCGGTGGTTTGGAGACCCAGTACTTC. Translation gives CASSPGLAGVGGLETQYF.

The CDR3 sequence is CASELSGRDTGELFF. CDR3 DNA: TGTGCCAGTGAATTGAGCGGGAGAGATACCGGGGAGCTGTTTTTT. The rearrangement joins TRBV19 to TRBJ2-2; 8 bases agree with TRBD2. The CDR3 has 15 amino acids. The V gene's germline CDR1 is LNHDA and CDR2 SQIVND (reference sequence). V gave up 8 bases and J gave up 5 bases; unmatched junction bases: 10.

In this sample, this clone turned up once. The V call is TRBV28, the J call TRBJ2-2, with TRBD2 matching 8 bases. The length of the CDR3 is 16 residues. J lost 7 bases, V lost 3 bases, and 10 bases had no gene match. The germline V gene has CDR1 MDHEN and CDR2 SYDVKM. Here the CDR3 reads CASSLLSGGPGGELFF. Here the CDR3 DNA reads TGTGCCAGCAGTTTGTTGTCGGGAGGGCCTGGCGGGGAGCTGTTTTTT.

This rearrangement joins TRBV2 to TRBJ1-1, with TRBD1 as a possible D gene (5 bases). The CDR3 loop spans 13 amino acids. Germline CDR1 reads SNHLY; CDR2 reads FYNNEI. V was shortened by 8 bases and J by 2 bases, with 12 bases between the two germline ends. This CDR3 reads CASPTDVNTEAFF. CDR3 nucleotide sequence: TGTGCCAGCCCGACAGACGTTAACACTGAAGCTTTCTTT.

V is TRBV12-5 and J is TRBJ2-5; possibly TRBD1 for D (5 bases). There are 15 residues in the CDR3. CDR1 is LGHNT and CDR2 is FRNRAP in the germline V gene. The ends were cut back, 1 base at V and 4 bases at J, with 13 bases in the middle. CDR3: CASGLGSGWGETQYF. Here the CDR3 DNA reads TGTGCTAGTGGTTTGGGGTCAGGGTGGGGAGAGACCCAGTACTTC.

The V call is TRBV6-1, the J call TRBJ1-5, with D uncertain. Germline CDR1 reads MNHNS; CDR2 reads SASEGT. Between the trimmed V and J ends, which lost 2 bases and 4 bases, there was a span of 12 bases. This CDR3 has 15 amino acids. The CDR3 region has the DNA TGTGCCAGCAGTGAACGATTTGGCCTAAATCAGCCCCAGCATTTT. This translates into CASSERFGLNQPQHF.

CDR3 bases: TGTGCCTGGAGGGGATACTCCGGGACAGGGAACGGTTTCTACGAGCAGTACTTC. Its translation: CAWRGYSGTGNGFYEQYF. The chain is built from TRBV30 and TRBJ2-7; 9 nucleotides line up with TRBD1. Germline trimming cut 3 bases from V and 3 bases from J; bases unmatched to any gene: 18. CDR1 GTSNPN and CDR2 SVGIG come from the germline V gene (reference sequence). The CDR3 loop spans 18 amino acids.

The chain combines TRBV7-2 with TRBJ1-2; 8 bases agree with TRBD1. After removal of 0 bases from V and 4 bases from J, the junction contained 10 bases not matched to a gene. The CDR3 covers 17 residues. The germline V gene has CDR1 SGHTA and CDR2 FQGNSA. CDR3 amino acids: CASSLAWTGIGAYGYTF. In DNA, the CDR3 is TGTGCCAGCAGCTTAGCATGGACAGGGATTGGCGCCTATGGCTACACCTTC.

The chain links TRBV7-9 to TRBJ2-7; D assignment may be TRBD1 or TRBD2 (6 bases each). The CDR3 is 15 residues long. Deletions cut 7 bases from V and 6 bases from J, with 22 bases between. Per germline, CDR1 SEHNR and CDR2 FQNEAQ (reference sequence). The CDR3 nucleotides are TGTGCCAGCACCAATACTCGAGGGGGGAAGGGCGAGCAGTACTTC. Translating it yields CASTNTRGGKGEQYF.

J is TRBJ2-2 and V is TRBV7-2, with TRBD1 matching over 8 bases. This CDR3 spans 15 amino acids. CDR1 SGHTA and CDR2 FQGNSA come from the germline V gene. With 5 bases clipped from V and 7 bases from J, the junction kept 9 bases outside the gene matches. This CDR3 is CASSPGTGGLGELFF. DNA for the CDR3: TGTGCCAGCAGCCCAGGGACAGGAGGTCTCGGGGAGCTGTTTTTT.

The chain employs TRBV5-1 and TRBJ1-4, with D possibly being TRBD1 (5 bases). This CDR3 region has 14 residues. V gave up 1 base and J gave up 11 bases, with 15 bases separating them. The germline CDR1 and CDR2 sequences are SGHRS and YFSETQ. The CDR3 protein is CASSLSGALGKLFF. CDR3 sequence (DNA): TGCGCCAGCAGCTTGTCCGGGGCCCTGGGGAAACTGTTTTTT. The complete variable domain, with remaining parts taken from reference TRBV5-1 and TRBJ1-4, reads KAGVTQTPRYLIKTRGQQVTLSCSPISGHRSVSWYQQTPGQGLQFLFEYFSETQRNKGNFPGRFSGRQFSNSRSEMNVSTLELGDSALYLCASSLSGALGKLFFGSGTQLSVL.

V gene TRBV7-2 combines with J gene TRBJ1-5; 9 bases map to TRBD1. The CDR3 has 14 residues. After removal of 5 bases from V and 6 bases from J, the junction contained 5 bases not matched to a gene. Germline-derived CDR1 and CDR2 are SGHTA and FQGNSA. In DNA form, the CDR3 reads TGTGCCAGCAGCCCCGACAGGGGGTCTCAGCCCCAGCATTTT. Its translation: CASSPDRGSQPQHF.

The rearrangement links TRBV4-1 to TRBJ2-7; 9 bases map to TRBD2. Germline V gene lookup returns CDR1 MGHRA and CDR2 YSYEKL. The CDR3 extends over 15 amino acids. V was pared by 3 bases and J by 3 bases, with 6 bases of the junction left unmatched. The CDR3 sequence is CASSHPTSGNYEQYF. In DNA, the CDR3 is TGCGCCAGCAGCCACCCGACTAGCGGAAACTACGAGCAGTACTTC.

This chain uses TRBV7-7 with TRBJ2-3; TRBD1 might be the D (5 bases). CDR1 is SSHAT, CDR2 FNYEAQ, per germline (reference sequence). V was cut by 5 bases and J by 0 bases, with 12 bases left in between. The CDR3 totals 15 residues. The CDR3 sequence is CASSMGPSSTDTQYF. The CDR3 DNA sequence: TGTGCCAGCAGCATGGGGCCGTCTAGCACAGATACGCAGTATTTT.

The genes are TRBV5-4 and TRBJ1-1; no definite D call. Germline V lookup: CDR1 SGHNT, CDR2 YYREEE (reference sequence). V lost 2 bases and J lost 5, with 16 bases in between. There are 15 residues in the CDR3. The CDR3 loop is CASSLTSTGLTEAFF. The CDR3 region has the DNA TGTGCCAGCAGCTTAACATCTACGGGGTTAACTGAAGCTTTCTTT. The complete variable domain, with remaining parts taken from reference TRBV5-4 and TRBJ1-1, reads ETGVTQSPTHLIKTRGQQVTLRCSSQSGHNTVSWYQQALGQGPQFIFQYYREEENGRGNFPPRFSGLQFPNYSSELNVNALELDDSALYLCASSLTSTGLTEAFFGQGTRLTVV.

V is TRBV14 and J is TRBJ2-7, with 8 bases identical to TRBD1. Unmatched junction bases numbered 10, after V lost 4 bases and J lost 5 bases. Per germline, CDR1 SGHDN and CDR2 FVKESK. This CDR3 contains 15 residues. This CDR3 reads CASSLVRDRQHEQYF. In DNA form, the CDR3 reads TGTGCCAGCAGCCTCGTCCGGGACAGGCAGCACGAGCAGTACTTC.

The CDR3 coding sequence is TGTGCCAGCAGGCCCATCGGCGTTCCCCATGAAAAACTGTTTTTT. It codes for CASRPIGVPHEKLFF. The gene calls are TRBV7-2 and TRBJ1-4; unclear D gene. V shed 6 bases and J shed 6 bases, with 17 bases lying between them. The germline V gene has CDR1 SGHTA and CDR2 FQGNSA. The CDR3 spans 15 residues.